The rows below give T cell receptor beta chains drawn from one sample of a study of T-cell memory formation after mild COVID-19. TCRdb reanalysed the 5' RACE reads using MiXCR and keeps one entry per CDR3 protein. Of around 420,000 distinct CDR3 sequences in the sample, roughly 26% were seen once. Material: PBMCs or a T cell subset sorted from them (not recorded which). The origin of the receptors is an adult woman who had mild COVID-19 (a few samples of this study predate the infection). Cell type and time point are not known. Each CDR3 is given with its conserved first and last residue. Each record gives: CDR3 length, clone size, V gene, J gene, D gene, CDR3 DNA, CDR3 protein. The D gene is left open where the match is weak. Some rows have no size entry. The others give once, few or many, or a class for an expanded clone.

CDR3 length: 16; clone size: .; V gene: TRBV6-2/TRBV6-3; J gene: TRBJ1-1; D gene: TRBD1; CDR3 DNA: TGTGCCAGCAGTTACGAGCAGGGGGCGGTGAACACTGAAGCTTTCTTT; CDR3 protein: CASSYEQGAVNTEAFF
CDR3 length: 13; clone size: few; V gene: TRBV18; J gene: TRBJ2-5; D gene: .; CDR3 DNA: TGTGCCAGCTCACCACATTCGGGAGAGACCCAGTACTTC; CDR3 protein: CASSPHSGETQYF
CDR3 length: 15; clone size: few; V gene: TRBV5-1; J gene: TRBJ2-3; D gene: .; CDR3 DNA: TGCGCCAGCAGCTTCGGTTGGGGGAGCACAGATACGCAGTATTTT; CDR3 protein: CASSFGWGSTDTQYF
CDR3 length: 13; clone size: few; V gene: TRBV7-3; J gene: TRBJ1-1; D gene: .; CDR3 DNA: TGTGCCAGCAGATTATCGGCATCCAGTGAAGCTTTCTTT; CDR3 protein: CASRLSASSEAFF
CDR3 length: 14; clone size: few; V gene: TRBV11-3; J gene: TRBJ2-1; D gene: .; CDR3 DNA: TGTGCCAGCAGCCCGAGGGCCCCTAATGATGAGCAGTTCTTC; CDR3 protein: CASSPRAPNDEQFF
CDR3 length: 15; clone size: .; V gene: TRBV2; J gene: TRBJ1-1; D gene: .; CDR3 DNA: TGTGCCAGCAGTGAAGCTGATTGGGGTATCACTGAAGCTTTCTTT; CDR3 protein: CASSEADWGITEAFF
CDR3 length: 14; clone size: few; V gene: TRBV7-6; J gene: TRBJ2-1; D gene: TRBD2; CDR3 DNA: TGTGCCAGCAGCTTTGGACTAGCGCGGGGTGAGCAGTTCTTC; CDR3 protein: CASSFGLARGEQFF
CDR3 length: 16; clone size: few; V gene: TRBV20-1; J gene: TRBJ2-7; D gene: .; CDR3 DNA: TGCAGTGCTAGTCGGGGGGCCGGGACGCCGACCTACGAGCAGTACTTC; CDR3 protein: CSASRGAGTPTYEQYF
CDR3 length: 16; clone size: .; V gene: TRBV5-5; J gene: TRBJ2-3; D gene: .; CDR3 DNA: TGTGCCAGCAGCTGGGCGGTAACCCGGGGCACAGATACGCAGTATTTT; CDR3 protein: CASSWAVTRGTDTQYF
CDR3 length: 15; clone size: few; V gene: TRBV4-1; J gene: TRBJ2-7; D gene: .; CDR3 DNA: TGCGCCAGCAGCTACCGCCGGGACGGTTCCTACGAGCAGTACTTC; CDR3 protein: CASSYRRDGSYEQYF
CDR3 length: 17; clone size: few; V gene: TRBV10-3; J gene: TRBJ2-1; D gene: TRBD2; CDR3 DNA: TGTGCCATCAGTCCTATCCTAGCGGGAGGTTTATACAATGAGCAGTTCTTC; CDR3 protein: CAISPILAGGLYNEQFF
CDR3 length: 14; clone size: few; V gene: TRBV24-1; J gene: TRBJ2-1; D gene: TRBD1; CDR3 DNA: TGTGCCACCAGTGATTGGGACAGAGGGAATGAGCAGTTCTTC; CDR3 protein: CATSDWDRGNEQFF
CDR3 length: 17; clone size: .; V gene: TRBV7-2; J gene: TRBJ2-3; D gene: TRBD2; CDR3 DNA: TGTGCCAGCAGCTTCCCACTAGCGGGGGGGAGTGGAAATACGCAGTATTTT; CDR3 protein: CASSFPLAGGSGNTQYF
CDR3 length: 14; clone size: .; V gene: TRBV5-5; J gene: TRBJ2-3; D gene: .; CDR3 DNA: TGTGCCAGCAGCTTCTACCTGGGCACAGATACGCAGTATTTT; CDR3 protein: CASSFYLGTDTQYF
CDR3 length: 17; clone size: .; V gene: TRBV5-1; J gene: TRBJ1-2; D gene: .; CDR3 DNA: TGCGCCAGCAGCTTGTGGTCCGGGACGGGGACTAACTATGGCTACACCTTC; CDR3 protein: CASSLWSGTGTNYGYTF
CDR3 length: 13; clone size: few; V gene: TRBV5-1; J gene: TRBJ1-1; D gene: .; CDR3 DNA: TGCGCCAGCAGCCCTCAGGGCCTCCTTGAAGCTTTCTTT; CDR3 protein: CASSPQGLLEAFF
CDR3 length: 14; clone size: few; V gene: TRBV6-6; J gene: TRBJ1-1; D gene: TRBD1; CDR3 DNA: TGTGCCAGCAGTCCGCAGGGGGCTGACACTGAAGCTTTCTTT; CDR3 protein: CASSPQGADTEAFF
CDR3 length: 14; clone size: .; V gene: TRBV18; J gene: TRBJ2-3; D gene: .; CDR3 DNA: TGTGCCAGCTCAGTGACCCCTGTCGGAGATACGCAGTATTTT; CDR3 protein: CASSVTPVGDTQYF
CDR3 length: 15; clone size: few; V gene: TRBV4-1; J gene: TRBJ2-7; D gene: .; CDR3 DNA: TGCGCCAGCAGCCCGGGCCAGGAGGTCTCCTACGAGCAGTACTTC; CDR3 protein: CASSPGQEVSYEQYF
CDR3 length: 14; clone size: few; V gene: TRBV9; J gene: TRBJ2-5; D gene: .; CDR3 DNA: TGTGCCAGCAGCACATGGACGGACCAAGAGACCCAGTACTTC; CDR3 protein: CASSTWTDQETQYF
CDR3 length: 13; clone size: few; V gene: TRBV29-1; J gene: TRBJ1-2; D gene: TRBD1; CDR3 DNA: TGCAGCGTTGATACAGGGGGGTTGTCTGGCTACACCTTC; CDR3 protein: CSVDTGGLSGYTF
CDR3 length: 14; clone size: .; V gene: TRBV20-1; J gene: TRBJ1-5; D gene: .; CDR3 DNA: TGCAGTGCAAACAGGGTCGGGTCCAATCAGCCCCAGCATTTT; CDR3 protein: CSANRVGSNQPQHF
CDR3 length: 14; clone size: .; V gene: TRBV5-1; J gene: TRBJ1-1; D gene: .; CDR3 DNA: TGCGCCAGCAGCGGGATGGGGGGGAACACTGAAGCTTTCTTT; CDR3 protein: CASSGMGGNTEAFF
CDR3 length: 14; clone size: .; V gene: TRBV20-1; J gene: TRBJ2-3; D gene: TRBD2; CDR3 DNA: TGCAGTGCTAGCTCTAGCGGGAGAAGTGATACGCAGTATTTT; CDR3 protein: CSASSSGRSDTQYF
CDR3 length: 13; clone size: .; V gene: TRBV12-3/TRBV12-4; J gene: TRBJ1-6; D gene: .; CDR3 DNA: TGTGCCAGCAGTCTTAACATGATTTCACCCCTCCACTTT; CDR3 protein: CASSLNMISPLHF
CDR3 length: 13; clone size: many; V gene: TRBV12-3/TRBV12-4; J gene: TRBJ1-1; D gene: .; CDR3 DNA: TGTGCCAGCAGCACGACAGGGAACACTGAAGCTTTCTTT; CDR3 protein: CASSTTGNTEAFF
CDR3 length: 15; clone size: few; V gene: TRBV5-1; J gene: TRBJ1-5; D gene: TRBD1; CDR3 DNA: TGCGCCAGCAGCACGGGACAGGGAATCAATCAGCCCCAGCATTTT; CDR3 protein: CASSTGQGINQPQHF
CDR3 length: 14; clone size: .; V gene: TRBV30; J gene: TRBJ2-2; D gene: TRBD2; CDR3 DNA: TGTGCCTGGAGACCGACTAGCGTCACCGGGGAGCTGTTTTTT; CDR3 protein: CAWRPTSVTGELFF
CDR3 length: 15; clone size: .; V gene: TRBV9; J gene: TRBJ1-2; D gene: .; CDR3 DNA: TGTGCCAGCAGCGTAGCAGATACAGGAAACTATGGCTACACCTTC; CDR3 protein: CASSVADTGNYGYTF
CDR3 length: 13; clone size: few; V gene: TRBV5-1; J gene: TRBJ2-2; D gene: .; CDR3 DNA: TGCGCCAGCAGCTCGGGCTTCACCGGGGAGCTGTTTTTT; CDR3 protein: CASSSGFTGELFF
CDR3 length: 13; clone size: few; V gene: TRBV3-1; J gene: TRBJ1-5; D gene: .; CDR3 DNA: TGTGCCAGCAGCCATCGATGGAATCAGCCCCAGCATTTT; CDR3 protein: CASSHRWNQPQHF
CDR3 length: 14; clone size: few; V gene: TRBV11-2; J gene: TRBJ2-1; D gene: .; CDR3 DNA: TGTGCCAGCAGCTTTTTTCTTAGGGCCAATGAGCAGTTCTTC; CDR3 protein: CASSFFLRANEQFF
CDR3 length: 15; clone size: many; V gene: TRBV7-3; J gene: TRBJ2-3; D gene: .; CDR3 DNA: TGTGCCAGCAGCGTAGGGGTCGGGGTCACAGATACGCAGTATTTT; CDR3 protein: CASSVGVGVTDTQYF
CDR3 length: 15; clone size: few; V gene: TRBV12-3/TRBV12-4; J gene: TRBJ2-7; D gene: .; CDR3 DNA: TGTGCCAGCAGTCGGGCGGACTTTCCTTTCTACGAGCAGTACTTC; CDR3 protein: CASSRADFPFYEQYF
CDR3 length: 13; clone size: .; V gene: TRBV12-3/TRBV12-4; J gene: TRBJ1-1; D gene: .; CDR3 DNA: TGTGCCAGCAGTTCACAGCAGAACACTGAAGCTTTCTTT; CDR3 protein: CASSSQQNTEAFF
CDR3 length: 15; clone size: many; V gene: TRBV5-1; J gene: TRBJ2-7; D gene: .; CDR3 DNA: TGCGCCAGCAGCTTGGTGCCAGGGGTCTCCTACGAGCAGTACTTC; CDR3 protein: CASSLVPGVSYEQYF
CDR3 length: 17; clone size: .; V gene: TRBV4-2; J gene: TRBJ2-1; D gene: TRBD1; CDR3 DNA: TGTGCCAGCAGCCAAGGGCGGACAGGGGGCTCCTACAATGAGCAGTTCTTC; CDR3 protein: CASSQGRTGGSYNEQFF
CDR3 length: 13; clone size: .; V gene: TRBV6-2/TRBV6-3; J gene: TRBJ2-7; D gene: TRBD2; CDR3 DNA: TGTGCCAGCAGGATGACTAGCACCTACGAGCAGTACTTC; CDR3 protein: CASRMTSTYEQYF
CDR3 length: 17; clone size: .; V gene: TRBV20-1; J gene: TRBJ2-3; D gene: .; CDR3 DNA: TGCAGTGCTAGAGACACCGGCTCGGGTAGAAGGACAGATACGCAGTATTTT; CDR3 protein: CSARDTGSGRRTDTQYF
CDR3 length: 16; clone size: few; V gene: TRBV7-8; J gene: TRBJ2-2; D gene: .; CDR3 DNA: TGTGCCAGCAGCTTATCAGGGAGTCCGAACACCGGGGAGCTGTTTTTT; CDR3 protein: CASSLSGSPNTGELFF
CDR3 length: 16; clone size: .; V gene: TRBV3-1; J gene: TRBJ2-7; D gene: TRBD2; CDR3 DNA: TGTGCCAGCAGCCAAGTTTCAGCGGGGCCGGGCTACGAGCAGTACTTC; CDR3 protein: CASSQVSAGPGYEQYF
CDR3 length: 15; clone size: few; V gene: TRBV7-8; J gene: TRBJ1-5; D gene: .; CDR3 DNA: TGTGCCAGCAGCCCTGAGAGCAGGGTGAATCAGCCCCAGCATTTT; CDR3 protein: CASSPESRVNQPQHF
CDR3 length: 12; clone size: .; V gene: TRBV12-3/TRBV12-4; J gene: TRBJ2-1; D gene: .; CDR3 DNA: TGTGCCAGCAGTTTTGGGGGTGGGGAGCAGTTCTTC; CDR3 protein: CASSFGGGEQFF